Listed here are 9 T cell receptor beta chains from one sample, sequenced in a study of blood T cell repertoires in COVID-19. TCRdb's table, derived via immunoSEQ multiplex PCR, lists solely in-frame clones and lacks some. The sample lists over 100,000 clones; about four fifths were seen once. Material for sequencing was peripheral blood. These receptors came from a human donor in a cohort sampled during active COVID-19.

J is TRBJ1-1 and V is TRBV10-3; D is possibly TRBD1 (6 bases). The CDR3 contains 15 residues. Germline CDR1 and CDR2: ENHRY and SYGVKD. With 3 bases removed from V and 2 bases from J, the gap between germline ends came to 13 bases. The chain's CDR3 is CAISDNRAINTEAFF. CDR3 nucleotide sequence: TGTGCCATCAGTGATAACAGGGCCATAAACACTGAAGCTTTCTTT.

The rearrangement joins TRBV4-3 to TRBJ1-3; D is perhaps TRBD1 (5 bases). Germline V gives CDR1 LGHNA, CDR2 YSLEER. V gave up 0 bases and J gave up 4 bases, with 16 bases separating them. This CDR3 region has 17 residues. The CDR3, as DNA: TGCGCCAGCAGCCAAGATCCACAGGTCCGACCCGGAAACACCATATATTTT. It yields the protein CASSQDPQVRPGNTIYF.

The CDR3 here is CASSLEQQETQYF. CDR3 nucleotides: TGTGCCAGCAGTTTAGAGCAACAAGAGACCCAGTACTTC. The chain joins TRBV28 to TRBJ2-5; D gene ambiguous. This CDR3 is built from 13 residues. V was shortened by 2 bases and J by 2 bases, with 6 bases between the two germline ends. CDR1 is MDHEN, CDR2 SYDVKM, per germline.

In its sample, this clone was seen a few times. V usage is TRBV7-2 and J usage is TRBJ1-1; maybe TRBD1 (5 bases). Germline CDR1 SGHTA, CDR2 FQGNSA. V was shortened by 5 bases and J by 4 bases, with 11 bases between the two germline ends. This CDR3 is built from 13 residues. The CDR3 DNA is TGTGCCAGCAGCCGGGGGTGGAGCACTGAAGCTTTCTTT. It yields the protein CASSRGWSTEAFF.

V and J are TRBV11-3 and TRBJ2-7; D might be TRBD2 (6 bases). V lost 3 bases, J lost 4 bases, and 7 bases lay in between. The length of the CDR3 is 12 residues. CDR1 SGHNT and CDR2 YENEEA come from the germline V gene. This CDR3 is CASSFGGYEQYF. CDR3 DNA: TGTGCCAGCAGCTTCGGGGGATACGAGCAGTACTTC. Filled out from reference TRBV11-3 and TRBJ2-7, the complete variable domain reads EAGVVQSPRYKIIEKKQPVAFWCNPISGHNTLYWYLQNLGQGPELLIRYENEEAVDDSQLPKDRFSAERLKGVDSTLKIQPAELGDSAVYLCASSFGGYEQYFGPGTRLTVT.

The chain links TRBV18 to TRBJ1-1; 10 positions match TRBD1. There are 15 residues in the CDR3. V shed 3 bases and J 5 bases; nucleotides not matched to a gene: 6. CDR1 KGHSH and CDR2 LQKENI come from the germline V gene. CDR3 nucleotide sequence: TGTGCCAGCTCACCGCAGACAGGGGGCAGTACTGAAGCTTTCTTT. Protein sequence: CASSPQTGGSTEAFF.

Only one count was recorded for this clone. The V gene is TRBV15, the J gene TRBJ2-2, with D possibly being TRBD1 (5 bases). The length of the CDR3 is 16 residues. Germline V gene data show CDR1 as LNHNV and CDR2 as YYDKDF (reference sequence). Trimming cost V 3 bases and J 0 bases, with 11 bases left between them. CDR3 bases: TGTGCCACCAGCAGGCCGCAGGGCCCGAACACCGGGGAGCTGTTTTTT. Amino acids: CATSRPQGPNTGELFF.

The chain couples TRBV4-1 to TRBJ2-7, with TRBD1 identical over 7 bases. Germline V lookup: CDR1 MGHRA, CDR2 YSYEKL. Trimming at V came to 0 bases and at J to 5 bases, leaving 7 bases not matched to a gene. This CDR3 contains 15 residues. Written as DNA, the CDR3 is TGCGCCAGCAGCCAAGAGCGCGCGCAGGGGGACGAGCAGTACTTC. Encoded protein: CASSQERAQGDEQYF.

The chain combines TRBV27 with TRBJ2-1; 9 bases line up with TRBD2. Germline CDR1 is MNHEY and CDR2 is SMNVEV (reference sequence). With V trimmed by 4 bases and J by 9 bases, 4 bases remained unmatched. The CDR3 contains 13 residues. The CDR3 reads CASSYGTSFEQFF. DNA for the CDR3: TGTGCCAGCAGTTACGGGACTAGCTTTGAGCAGTTCTTC.